This passage covers 8 T cell receptor beta chains from one sample sequenced in a study of spatial heterogeneity in lung cancer (dated by TCRdb to between 2018 and 2020). The time point tag for this specimen amounts to: sample taken at primary tumor resection. Preparation of the library involved 5' RACE. Sequencing was performed on a NextSeq 500. The public reads were run again by TCRdb, first through fastp at Q25 and then through MiXCR, and only productive beta chains were kept. Rows are unified per CDR3 protein, each entry keeping the most common DNA and genes. In this sample the table shows around 10,000 distinct CDR3 sequences, roughly 3.6% of which occur a single time. The ten most abundant clones make up approximately 55% of the sample. The sample consisted of PBMCs, taken at surgery. The receptors here all came from a female donor with early-stage non-small cell lung cancer.

The rearrangement links TRBV20-1 to TRBJ2-7; D unresolved. The CDR3 totals 15 residues. Trimming removed 1 base from V and 0 bases from J, with 13 bases in between. Germline CDR1 DFQATT, CDR2 SNEGSKA (reference sequence). The CDR3 DNA is TGCAGTGCTAGAGGTGTCGACTCCGTCTCCTACGAGCAGTACTTC. This sequence encodes CSARGVDSVSYEQYF.

This clonotype was observed many times. V is TRBV5-5 and J is TRBJ2-5, with TRBD2 matching over 11 bases. Per the germline V gene, CDR1 is SGHKS and CDR2 is YYEKEE (reference sequence). The CDR3 length is 15 residues. Trimming removed 1 base from V and 7 bases from J; junction bases left unmatched: 6. CDR3 loop: CASSLTSGSQGTQYF. CDR3 DNA sequence: TGTGCCAGCAGCTTGACTAGCGGGAGTCAGGGGACCCAGTACTTC.

This clonotype was seen at least ten times. The chain uses TRBV12-3 or TRBV12-4 and TRBJ2-3; D ambiguous. CDR3 length equals 12 residues. V lost 6 bases, J lost 1 base, and 5 bases lay in between. The CDR3 region has the DNA TGTGCCAGCAGGGCAGGCACAGATACGCAGTATTTT. Protein sequence: CASRAGTDTQYF.

There are many counts of this clonotype. This rearrangement joins TRBV25-1 to TRBJ2-1; tentative D call: TRBD2 (5 bases). Per the germline V gene, CDR1 is MGHDK and CDR2 is SYGVNS. CDR3 size: 15 residues. Trimming took off 2 bases at V and 4 bases at J, with 12 bases between the two ends. Written as DNA, the CDR3 is TGTGCCAGCAGTGAAGCGGGTGGGTTTTACAATGAGCAGTTCTTC. Translation: CASSEAGGFYNEQFF.

This clonotype was seen many times. This chain links TRBV3-1 with TRBJ1-2, with no clear D. Germline V gene lookup returns CDR1 LGHDT and CDR2 YNNKEL (reference sequence). This CDR3 is 11 amino acids long. V lost 1 base to trimming and J lost 7 bases, with 4 bases between them. In DNA, the CDR3 is TGTGCCAGCAGCCAAGGAGGTGGCTACACCTTC. Translated: CASSQGGGYTF.

This clonotype has a count of ten or more. This chain uses TRBV2 with TRBJ2-5, with 7 bases matching TRBD1. V lost 10 bases, J lost 5 bases, and 10 bases stayed unmatched. Germline CDR1 and CDR2: SNHLY and FYNNEI. The length of the CDR3 is 13 residues. The CDR3 DNA is TGTGCCACCGAGGGGGCCCAGGGGGAGACCCAGTACTTC. Amino acid sequence: CATEGAQGETQYF. The variable domain in full, with the rest retrieved from reference TRBV2 and TRBJ2-5, is EPEVTQTPSHQVTQMGQEVILRCVPISNHLYFYWYRQILGQKVEFLVSFYNNEISEKSEIFDDQFSVERPDGSNFTLKIRSTKLEDSAMYFCATEGAQGETQYFGPGTRLLVL.

This clonotype was seen ten or more times. The V gene is TRBV29-1, the J gene TRBJ2-1; 14 bases agree with TRBD2. The ends lost 6 bases at V and 7 bases at J; junction bases unmatched: 5. The CDR3 is 14 amino acids. Germline CDR1 and CDR2: SQVTM and ANQGSEA. In nucleotides, the CDR3 is TGCAGCGTCGCGACTAGCGGGAGGGCTAATGAGCAGTTCTTC. This codes for CSVATSGRANEQFF.

This clonotype was picked up many times. The V gene is TRBV11-2, the J gene TRBJ2-5; possibly TRBD2 for D (6 bases). The CDR3 loop spans 14 amino acids. Trimming took off 3 bases at V and 3 bases at J, with 11 bases between the two ends. Germline CDR1 SGHAT, CDR2 FQNNGV. CDR3 region: CASSFSGGKETQYF. DNA of the CDR3: TGTGCCAGCAGCTTTAGCGGCGGGAAAGAGACCCAGTACTTC.